This is a list of T cell receptor beta chains from one sample in a study of cytomegalovirus exposure and HLA in healthy donors. TCRdb's copy holds only in-frame clones and misses some; the assay was immunoSEQ multiplex PCR. This sample carries 120,000 or so clones, around 95% of them seen once, and the ten largest clones take around 1.7%. The sample consisted of PBMCs. These receptors were taken from a man aged 18 to 30 in good health and CMV-seronegative. Both conserved end residues are part of each CDR3. A D gene is named only where the DNA matches it firmly. Part of the rows lack a size; the others show once, few, many or a class for expanded clones.

clone_size: -; d_call: -; j_call: TRBJ1-1; cdr3_length: 16; v_call: TRBV19; cdr3_aa: CASSDHRGVGNTEAFF; cdr3_nt: TGTGCCAGTAGTGACCACCGGGGAGTAGGGAACACTGAAGCTTTCTTT
clone_size: -; d_call: -; j_call: TRBJ1-2; cdr3_length: 16; v_call: TRBV7-2; cdr3_aa: CASSLDRGGGNYGYTF; cdr3_nt: TGTGCCAGCAGCTTAGATAGGGGGGGAGGAAACTATGGCTACACCTTC
clone_size: once; d_call: -; j_call: TRBJ2-3; cdr3_length: 14; v_call: TRBV27; cdr3_aa: CASKDSGPPDTQYF; cdr3_nt: TGTGCCAGCAAGGACAGTGGGCCGCCAGATACGCAGTATTTT
clone_size: -; d_call: TRBD2; j_call: TRBJ2-7; cdr3_length: 17; v_call: TRBV5-4; cdr3_aa: CASSLGLAGSPNYEQYF; cdr3_nt: TGTGCCAGCAGCTTGGGACTAGCGGGATCGCCAAACTACGAGCAGTACTTC
clone_size: -; d_call: -; j_call: TRBJ2-7; cdr3_length: 16; v_call: TRBV7-6; cdr3_aa: CASSPGTPRLLYEQYF; cdr3_nt: TGTGCCAGCAGCCCTGGAACGCCGCGGTTACTTTACGAGCAGTACTTC
clone_size: -; d_call: -; j_call: TRBJ1-1; cdr3_length: 16; v_call: TRBV4-1; cdr3_aa: CASSQEPGWANTEAFF; cdr3_nt: TGCGCCAGCAGCCAAGAGCCAGGGTGGGCCAACACTGAAGCTTTCTTT
clone_size: -; d_call: TRBD1; j_call: TRBJ1-2; cdr3_length: 14; v_call: TRBV6-4; cdr3_aa: CASSAVGTGGGYTF; cdr3_nt: TGTGCCAGCAGCGCCGTCGGGACAGGGGGCGGCTACACCTTC
clone_size: -; d_call: -; j_call: TRBJ2-6; cdr3_length: 14; v_call: TRBV30; cdr3_aa: CAWEAGAGANVLTF; cdr3_nt: TGTGCCTGGGAAGCCGGGGCTGGGGCCAACGTCCTGACTTTC
clone_size: -; d_call: -; j_call: TRBJ1-2; cdr3_length: 18; v_call: TRBV5-4; cdr3_aa: CASSGGPIKPRANYGYTF; cdr3_nt: TGTGCCAGCAGCGGCGGGCCCATAAAACCGAGGGCTAACTATGGCTACACCTTC
clone_size: -; d_call: TRBD2; j_call: TRBJ2-5; cdr3_length: 17; v_call: TRBV11-2; cdr3_aa: CASSLDLLAGGLETQYF; cdr3_nt: TGTGCCAGCAGCTTAGACCTCCTAGCGGGAGGATTGGAGACCCAGTACTTC
clone_size: -; d_call: -; j_call: TRBJ2-1; cdr3_length: 14; v_call: TRBV7-3; cdr3_aa: CASSLRERGGEQFF; cdr3_nt: TGTGCCAGCAGCTTAAGGGAGCGAGGTGGTGAGCAGTTCTTC
clone_size: few; d_call: TRBD1; j_call: TRBJ2-4; cdr3_length: 15; v_call: TRBV28; cdr3_aa: CASSDRGPAKNIQYF; cdr3_nt: TGTGCCAGCAGCGACAGGGGACCAGCCAAAAACATTCAGTACTTC
clone_size: -; d_call: -; j_call: TRBJ1-5; cdr3_length: 14; v_call: TRBV10-3; cdr3_aa: CATGGGRSNQPQHF; cdr3_nt: TGTGCCACCGGGGGGGGCCGGAGCAATCAGCCCCAGCATTTT
clone_size: -; d_call: TRBD1; j_call: TRBJ2-2; cdr3_length: 16; v_call: TRBV4-1; cdr3_aa: CASSHPRTGEPGELFF; cdr3_nt: TGCGCCAGCAGCCATCCTCGGACAGGGGAGCCCGGGGAGCTGTTTTTT
clone_size: -; d_call: TRBD1; j_call: TRBJ1-4; cdr3_length: 14; v_call: TRBV4-3; cdr3_aa: CASSRTGANEKLFF; cdr3_nt: TGCGCCAGCAGCCGTACAGGGGCTAATGAAAAACTGTTTTTT
clone_size: -; d_call: TRBD2; j_call: TRBJ2-1; cdr3_length: 15; v_call: TRBV4-2; cdr3_aa: CASRSLAGGPNEQFF; cdr3_nt: TGTGCCAGCCGATCACTAGCGGGAGGGCCCAATGAGCAGTTCTTC
clone_size: -; d_call: TRBD1; j_call: TRBJ1-2; cdr3_length: 14; v_call: TRBV14; cdr3_aa: CASSHIRGHYGYTF; cdr3_nt: TGTGCCAGCAGCCATATAAGGGGGCACTATGGCTACACCTTC
clone_size: -; d_call: TRBD1; j_call: TRBJ1-1; cdr3_length: 16; v_call: TRBV23-1; cdr3_aa: CASSQTRTGEITEAFF; cdr3_nt: TGCGCCAGCAGTCAGACTCGGACAGGGGAGATAACTGAAGCTTTCTTT
clone_size: -; d_call: -; j_call: TRBJ2-3; cdr3_length: 13; v_call: TRBV11-2; cdr3_aa: CASSLAGEDTQYF; cdr3_nt: TGTGCCAGCAGCTTAGCCGGGGAAGATACGCAGTATTTT
clone_size: -; d_call: TRBD2; j_call: TRBJ2-7; cdr3_length: 14; v_call: TRBV7-2; cdr3_aa: CASSLTSGSYEQYF; cdr3_nt: TGTGCCAGCAGCCTAACTAGCGGGAGTTACGAGCAGTACTTC
clone_size: few; d_call: -; j_call: TRBJ2-7; cdr3_length: 12; v_call: TRBV5-1; cdr3_aa: CASSSTSNEQYF; cdr3_nt: TGCGCCAGCAGCTCAACTAGTAACGAGCAGTACTTC
clone_size: -; d_call: -; j_call: TRBJ2-3; cdr3_length: 11; v_call: TRBV29-1; cdr3_aa: CSGRGEDTQYF; cdr3_nt: TGCAGCGGCCGTGGGGAGGATACGCAGTATTTT
clone_size: -; d_call: TRBD2; j_call: TRBJ2-3; cdr3_length: 15; v_call: TRBV9; cdr3_aa: CASSVSGASTDTQYF; cdr3_nt: TGTGCCAGCAGCGTTAGCGGGGCTAGCACAGATACGCAGTATTTT
clone_size: -; d_call: -; j_call: TRBJ2-5; cdr3_length: 16; v_call: TRBV7-2; cdr3_aa: CASSLPGDPRRETQYF; cdr3_nt: TGTGCCAGCAGCCTCCCGGGGGACCCCCGTCGTGAGACCCAGTACTTC
clone_size: -; d_call: -; j_call: TRBJ1-1; cdr3_length: 13; v_call: TRBV9; cdr3_aa: CASSVATAGEAFF; cdr3_nt: TGTGCCAGCAGCGTAGCTACGGCAGGAGAAGCTTTCTTT
clone_size: -; d_call: -; j_call: TRBJ1-4; cdr3_length: 14; v_call: TRBV9; cdr3_aa: CASSVAGGPRGLFF; cdr3_nt: TGTGCCAGCAGCGTAGCCGGAGGTCCCCGCGGACTGTTTTTT
clone_size: once; d_call: -; j_call: TRBJ2-2; cdr3_length: 11; v_call: TRBV19; cdr3_aa: CASKGGGELFF; cdr3_nt: TGTGCCAGTAAAGGGGGCGGGGAGCTGTTTTTT
clone_size: -; d_call: TRBD1; j_call: TRBJ1-1; cdr3_length: 15; v_call: TRBV19; cdr3_aa: CASTPDRDGPWEAFF; cdr3_nt: TGTGCCAGTACCCCCGACAGGGATGGCCCCTGGGAAGCTTTCTTT
clone_size: many; d_call: -; j_call: TRBJ2-7; cdr3_length: 12; v_call: TRBV6-6; cdr3_aa: CASSHGTNEQYF; cdr3_nt: TGTGCCAGCAGCCACGGGACAAACGAGCAGTACTTC
clone_size: -; d_call: TRBD2; j_call: TRBJ2-7; cdr3_length: 17; v_call: TRBV18; cdr3_aa: CASSPPSGRGVQYEQYF; cdr3_nt: TGTGCCAGCTCACCGCCCTCCGGGCGGGGGGTACAGTACGAGCAGTACTTC
clone_size: -; d_call: TRBD2; j_call: TRBJ2-3; cdr3_length: 16; v_call: TRBV9; cdr3_aa: CASSSPLAGGTDTQYF; cdr3_nt: TGTGCCAGCAGCTCTCCCTTAGCGGGAGGTACAGATACGCAGTATTTT
clone_size: -; d_call: TRBD2; j_call: TRBJ2-7; cdr3_length: 16; v_call: TRBV6-5; cdr3_aa: CASSYLGTSGTYEQYF; cdr3_nt: TGTGCCAGCAGTTACCTTGGGACTAGCGGAACCTACGAGCAGTACTTC
clone_size: -; d_call: TRBD2; j_call: TRBJ2-1; cdr3_length: 15; v_call: TRBV4-3; cdr3_aa: CASSQRLAGGNEQFF; cdr3_nt: TGCGCCAGCAGCCAAAGACTAGCCGGGGGAAATGAGCAGTTCTTC
clone_size: -; d_call: TRBD1; j_call: TRBJ2-7; cdr3_length: 15; v_call: TRBV7-9; cdr3_aa: CASSSAGTGDYEQYF; cdr3_nt: TGTGCCAGCAGCTCGGCCGGGACAGGGGACTACGAGCAGTACTTC
clone_size: -; d_call: TRBD1; j_call: TRBJ1-1; cdr3_length: 15; v_call: TRBV7-9; cdr3_aa: CASTSDRNINTEAFF; cdr3_nt: TGTGCCAGCACGTCGGACAGGAATATTAACACTGAAGCTTTCTTT
clone_size: -; d_call: TRBD1; j_call: TRBJ1-3; cdr3_length: 15; v_call: TRBV9; cdr3_aa: CASSAGQGFGNTIYF; cdr3_nt: TGTGCCAGCAGCGCGGGACAGGGGTTCGGAAACACCATATATTTT
clone_size: once; d_call: -; j_call: TRBJ2-5; cdr3_length: 15; v_call: TRBV19; cdr3_aa: CASSTTGTEQETQYF; cdr3_nt: TGTGCCAGTAGTACAACGGGAACAGAACAAGAGACCCAGTACTTC
clone_size: -; d_call: TRBD1; j_call: TRBJ2-3; cdr3_length: 16; v_call: TRBV9; cdr3_aa: CASSGEWTGLTDTQYF; cdr3_nt: TGTGCCAGCAGCGGGGAGTGGACAGGGCTAACAGATACGCAGTATTTT
clone_size: -; d_call: TRBD2; j_call: TRBJ2-1; cdr3_length: 13; v_call: TRBV4-3; cdr3_aa: CASSQDGRDEQFF; cdr3_nt: TGCGCCAGCAGCCAAGATGGGAGGGATGAGCAGTTCTTC
clone_size: -; d_call: TRBD2; j_call: TRBJ2-7; cdr3_length: 17; v_call: TRBV11-3; cdr3_aa: CASSPRTGLAGGREQYF; cdr3_nt: TGTGCCAGCAGCCCGAGGACGGGACTAGCGGGAGGAAGGGAGCAGTACTTC
clone_size: once; d_call: -; j_call: TRBJ1-2; cdr3_length: 15; v_call: TRBV15; cdr3_aa: CATSRDKLANYGYTF; cdr3_nt: TGTGCCACCAGCAGAGATAAGTTAGCTAACTATGGCTACACCTTC
clone_size: -; d_call: TRBD1; j_call: TRBJ2-3; cdr3_length: 15; v_call: TRBV11-2; cdr3_aa: CASSTGTGGTDTQYF; cdr3_nt: TGTGCCAGCAGCACAGGGACAGGGGGAACAGATACGCAGTATTTT
clone_size: -; d_call: TRBD2; j_call: TRBJ2-5; cdr3_length: 16; v_call: TRBV28; cdr3_aa: CASSPIAGVSQETQYF; cdr3_nt: TGTGCCAGCAGTCCCATAGCGGGAGTATCTCAAGAGACCCAGTACTTC
clone_size: -; d_call: TRBD2; j_call: TRBJ2-1; cdr3_length: 14; v_call: TRBV11-2; cdr3_aa: CASSLSGLVDEQFF; cdr3_nt: TGTGCCAGCAGCTTATCGGGACTAGTAGATGAGCAGTTCTTC
clone_size: -; d_call: -; j_call: TRBJ2-2; cdr3_length: 12; v_call: TRBV28; cdr3_aa: CASSLRSGELFF; cdr3_nt: TGTGCCAGCAGTTTGAGGTCCGGGGAGCTGTTTTTT
clone_size: -; d_call: TRBD2; j_call: TRBJ2-3; cdr3_length: 14; v_call: TRBV4-3; cdr3_aa: CASSQGLASDTQYF; cdr3_nt: TGCGCCAGCAGCCAGGGACTAGCGAGCGATACGCAGTATTTT
clone_size: once; d_call: TRBD2; j_call: TRBJ2-7; cdr3_length: 13; v_call: TRBV9; cdr3_aa: CASSRSGSYEQYF; cdr3_nt: TGTGCCAGCAGCCGTAGCGGGAGCTACGAGCAGTACTTC
clone_size: -; d_call: -; j_call: TRBJ2-7; cdr3_length: 14; v_call: TRBV2; cdr3_aa: CATRRTGIPDEQYF; cdr3_nt: TGTGCCACCCGCAGGACGGGGATACCGGACGAGCAGTACTTC
clone_size: few; d_call: TRBD1; j_call: TRBJ2-5; cdr3_length: 15; v_call: TRBV7-2; cdr3_aa: CASSSNGQAQETQYF; cdr3_nt: TGTGCCAGCAGCTCCAACGGACAGGCTCAAGAGACCCAGTACTTC
clone_size: -; d_call: TRBD1; j_call: TRBJ1-3; cdr3_length: 18; v_call: TRBV4-3; cdr3_aa: CASSQVRASGGSGNTIYF; cdr3_nt: TGCGCCAGCAGCCAAGTCAGGGCCTCAGGGGGGTCTGGAAACACCATATATTTT
clone_size: once; d_call: TRBD1; j_call: TRBJ1-3; cdr3_length: 13; v_call: TRBV5-6; cdr3_aa: CASSLAFRDREHF; cdr3_nt: TGTGCCAGCAGCTTGGCTTTCCGGGACAGGGAGCATTTT
clone_size: -; d_call: TRBD1; j_call: TRBJ2-2; cdr3_length: 14; v_call: TRBV29-1; cdr3_aa: CSVRTGSNTGELFF; cdr3_nt: TGCAGCGTTCGGACAGGGTCGAACACCGGGGAGCTGTTTTTT
clone_size: -; d_call: -; j_call: TRBJ1-1; cdr3_length: 14; v_call: TRBV7-2; cdr3_aa: CASSLVSRDTEAFF; cdr3_nt: TGTGCCAGCAGCTTAGTCAGCAGGGACACTGAAGCTTTCTTT